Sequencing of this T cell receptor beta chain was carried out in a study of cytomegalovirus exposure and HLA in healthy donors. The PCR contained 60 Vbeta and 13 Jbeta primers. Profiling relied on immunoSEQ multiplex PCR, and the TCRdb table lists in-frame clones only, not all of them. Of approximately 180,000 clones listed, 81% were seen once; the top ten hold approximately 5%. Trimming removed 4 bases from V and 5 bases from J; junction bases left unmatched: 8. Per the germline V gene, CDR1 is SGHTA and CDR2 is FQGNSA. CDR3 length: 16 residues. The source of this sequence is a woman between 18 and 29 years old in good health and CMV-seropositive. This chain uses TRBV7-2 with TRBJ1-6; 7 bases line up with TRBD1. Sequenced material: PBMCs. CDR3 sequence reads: CASSSTGTAHNSPLHF. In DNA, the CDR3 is TGTGCCAGCAGCTCCACCGGGACAGCTCATAATTCACCCCTCCACTTT.